The 7 T cell receptor beta chains given below trace back to one sample, sequenced in a study of molecular identifiers for immune sequencing clone quantification. Via MiXCR, TCRdb re-called the PCR reads, giving one row per CDR3 protein. The data show 550,000 to 750,000 distinct CDR3 sequences, less than 20% seen once. Sequenced material: naive CD8+ T cells from blood, with Jurkat cell RNA spiked in. Subset: FACS-sorted CD8+CD4-CCR7+CD45RA+ naive T cells. The receptor source for this set is a human donor in good health. Some libraries in this study had Jurkat cell RNA spiked in.

V gene TRBV19 combines with J gene TRBJ2-7; 8 bases are shared with TRBD2. V trimming: 6 bases; J trimming: 0 bases; junction bases outside the gene matches: 7. The length of the CDR3 is 15 residues. Germline V CDR1 and CDR2: LNHDA, SQIVND (reference sequence). This CDR3 reads CASRAAGGVSYEQYF. CDR3 sequence (DNA): TGTGCCAGTAGGGCGGCGGGGGGCGTCTCCTACGAGCAGTACTTC. The complete variable domain, with remaining parts taken from reference TRBV19 and TRBJ2-7, reads DGGITQSPKYLFRKEGQNVTLSCEQNLNHDAMYWYRQDPGQGLRLIYYSQIVNDFQKGDIAEGYSVSREKKESFPLTVTSAQKNPTAFYLCASRAAGGVSYEQYFGPGTRLTVT.

Only a few counts were recorded for this clonotype. The rearrangement links TRBV3-1 to TRBJ1-2; 9 bases align to TRBD1. The V gene's germline CDR1 is LGHDT and CDR2 YNNKEL (reference sequence). With 1 base clipped from V and 4 bases from J, the junction kept 4 bases outside the gene matches. The CDR3 is 15 amino acids. CDR3 nucleotides: TGTGCCAGCAGCCAAGTGGACAGGGGAACCTATGGCTACACCTTC. This translates into CASSQVDRGTYGYTF.

This clonotype has at least ten counts. The chain couples TRBV2 to TRBJ2-5, with D tentatively TRBD2 (6 bases). Between the trimmed V and J ends, which lost 6 bases and 4 bases, there was a span of 15 bases. The CDR3 runs 14 residues. The germline gives CDR1 SNHLY, CDR2 FYNNEI. DNA for the CDR3: TGTGCCAGCAGATCCGGGACTCGGCCAGAGACCCAGTACTTC. Its translation is CASRSGTRPETQYF.

On this clonotype itself: Sequence at one end of the junction differs from germline and may be a read error. The chain links TRBV12-3 or TRBV12-4 to TRBJ2-1; D is uncertain. The CDR3 covers 15 residues. The CDR3 sequence: CASSLAHQNRNGQFF. Here the CDR3 DNA reads TGTGCCAGCAGTTTAGCCCACCAGAATCGGAATGGGCAGTTCTTC.

This clonotype has a count of ten or more. This chain uses TRBV25-1 with TRBJ2-7; 8 nucleotides line up with TRBD1. J gave up 0 bases and V 8 bases, and 6 bases lay outside the gene matches. This CDR3 region has 14 residues. Germline CDR1 and CDR2: MGHDK and SYGVNS. This CDR3 reads CASSGTGNSYEQYF. In DNA, the CDR3 is TGTGCCAGCTCCGGGACAGGAAACTCCTACGAGCAGTACTTC.

V is TRBV6-2 or TRBV6-3 and J is TRBJ2-2; D unclear. CDR1 MNHEY and CDR2 SVGEGT come from the germline V gene. V was pared by 8 bases and J by 6 bases, with 4 bases between. This CDR3 comprises 10 residues. The CDR3 sequence: CASGPGELFF. In nucleotides, the CDR3 is TGTGCCAGCGGCCCCGGGGAGCTGTTTTTT.

This clonotype has a handful of counts. The chain links TRBV29-1 to TRBJ2-1; TRBD2 matches 9 bases. This CDR3 has 17 residues. The junction had 10 bases not matched to a gene; V was cut back by 3 bases and J by 1 base. Germline-derived CDR1 and CDR2 are SQVTM and ANQGSEA. DNA for the CDR3: TGCAGCGTTGATGGGCGGGGGGGGGCGGGGTCCTACAATGAGCAGTTCTTC. Protein product: CSVDGRGGAGSYNEQFF.